This T cell receptor beta chain was recorded in a study of cytomegalovirus exposure and HLA in healthy donors. Study details: From donors who were HLA-typed, an early data release held 80 million or so unique TCRs.

The PCR employed 60 Vbeta primers together with 13 Jbeta primers. Profiling relied on immunoSEQ multiplex PCR, and the TCRdb table lists in-frame clones only, not all of them. The sample contains about 120,000 clones, around 80% of which appear only once. J was trimmed by 9 bases and V by 4 bases; bases with no gene match: 12. Per the germline V gene, CDR1 is ENHRY and CDR2 is SYGVKD. CDR3 size: 16 residues. Notes on the study in general: Earlier findings revealed that most TCR beta V segments proved productive either about 87% or about 30% of the time.

Concerning this clone: Its antigen is unknown.

This sequence originates from a man aged 25-45 years in good health and CMV-seropositive. The chain recombines TRBV10-3 with TRBJ2-1, with TRBD2 matching over 10 bases. Material: PBMCs. CDR3 DNA sequence: TGTGCCATCAGTGGTAGAAGCGGGGGGGCCCCGGGTGAGCAGTTCTTC. Its translation is CAISGRSGGAPGEQFF.